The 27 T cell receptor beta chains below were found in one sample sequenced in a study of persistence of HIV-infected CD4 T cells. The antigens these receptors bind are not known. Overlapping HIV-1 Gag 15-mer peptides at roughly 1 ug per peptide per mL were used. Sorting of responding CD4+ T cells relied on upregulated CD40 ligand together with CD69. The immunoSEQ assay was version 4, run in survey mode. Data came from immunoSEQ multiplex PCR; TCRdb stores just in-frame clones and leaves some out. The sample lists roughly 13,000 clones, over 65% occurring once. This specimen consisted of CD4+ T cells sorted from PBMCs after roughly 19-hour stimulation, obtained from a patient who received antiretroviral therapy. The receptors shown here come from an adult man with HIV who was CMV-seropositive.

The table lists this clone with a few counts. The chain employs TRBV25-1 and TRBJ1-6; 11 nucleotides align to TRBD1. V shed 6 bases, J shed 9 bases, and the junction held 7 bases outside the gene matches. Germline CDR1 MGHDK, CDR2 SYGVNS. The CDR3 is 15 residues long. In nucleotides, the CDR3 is TGTGCCAGCAGACCGCCGGGACAGGGGGTTTCACCCCTCCACTTT. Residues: CASRPPGQGVSPLHF.

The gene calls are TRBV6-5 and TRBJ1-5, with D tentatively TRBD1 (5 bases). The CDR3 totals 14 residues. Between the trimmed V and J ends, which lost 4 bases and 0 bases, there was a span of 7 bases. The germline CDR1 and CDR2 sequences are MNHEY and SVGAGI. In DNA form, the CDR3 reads TGTGCCAGCAGTTTAAGGGGTAGCAATCAGCCCCAGCATTTT. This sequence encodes CASSLRGSNQPQHF.

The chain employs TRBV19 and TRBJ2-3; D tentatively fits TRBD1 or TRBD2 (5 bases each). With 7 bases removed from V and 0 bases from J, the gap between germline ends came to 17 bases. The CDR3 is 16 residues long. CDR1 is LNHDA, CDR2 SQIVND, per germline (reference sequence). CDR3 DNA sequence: TGTGCCAGTAAAATGGGACGGAAGGGGAGCACAGATACGCAGTATTTT. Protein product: CASKMGRKGSTDTQYF.

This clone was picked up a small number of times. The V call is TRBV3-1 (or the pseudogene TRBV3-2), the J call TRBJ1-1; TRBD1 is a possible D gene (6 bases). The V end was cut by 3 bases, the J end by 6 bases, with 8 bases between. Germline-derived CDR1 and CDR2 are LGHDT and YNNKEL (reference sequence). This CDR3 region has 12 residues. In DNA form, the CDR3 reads TGTGCCAGCAGCCATCGACAGGCTGAAGCTTTCTTT. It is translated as CASSHRQAEAFF.

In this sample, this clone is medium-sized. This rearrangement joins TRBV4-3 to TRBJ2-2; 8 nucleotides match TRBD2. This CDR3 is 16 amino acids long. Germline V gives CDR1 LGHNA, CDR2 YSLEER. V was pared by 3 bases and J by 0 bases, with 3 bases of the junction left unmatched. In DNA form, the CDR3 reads TGCGCCAGCAGCCAGAGGGGACTAGCGAACACCGGGGAGCTGTTTTTT. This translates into CASSQRGLANTGELFF.

The DNA of the CDR3 is TGCGCCAGCAGCTGGGGGCAGGGTTACAATGAGCAGTTCTTC. Protein sequence: CASSWGQGYNEQFF. The V and J genes are TRBV5-1 and TRBJ2-1, with D tentatively TRBD1 (6 bases). V lost 3 bases and J lost 4, with 11 bases in between. Per the germline V gene, CDR1 is SGHRS and CDR2 is YFSETQ. This CDR3 is 14 amino acids long.

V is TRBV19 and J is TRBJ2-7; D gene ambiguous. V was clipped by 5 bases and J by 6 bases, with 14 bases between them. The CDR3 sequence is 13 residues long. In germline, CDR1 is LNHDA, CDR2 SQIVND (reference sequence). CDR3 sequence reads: CASSFLAPSEQYF. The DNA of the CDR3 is TGTGCCAGTAGTTTCCTTGCGCCATCCGAGCAGTACTTC. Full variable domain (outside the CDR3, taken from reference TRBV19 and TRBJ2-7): DGGITQSPKYLFRKEGQNVTLSCEQNLNHDAMYWYRQDPGQGLRLIYYSQIVNDFQKGDIAEGYSVSREKKESFPLTVTSAQKNPTAFYLCASSFLAPSEQYFGPGTRLTVT.

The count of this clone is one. The CDR3 nucleotides are TGTGCCAGCAGTCTGGACAGGGACACTGAAGCTTTCTTT. It is translated as CASSLDRDTEAFF. The J gene is TRBJ1-1, the V gene TRBV6-5; the match to TRBD1 covers 8 bases. Losses at the gene ends were 5 bases for V and 3 bases for J; bases not matched to a gene: 2. Germline V gene data show CDR1 as MNHEY and CDR2 as SVGAGI. The CDR3 runs 13 residues.

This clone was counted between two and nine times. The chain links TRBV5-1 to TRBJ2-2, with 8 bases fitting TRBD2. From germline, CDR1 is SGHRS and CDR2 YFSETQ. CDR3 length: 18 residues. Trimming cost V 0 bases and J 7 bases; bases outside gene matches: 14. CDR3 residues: CASSLAGLPGGIGGELFF. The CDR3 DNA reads TGCGCCAGCAGCTTGGCCGGACTCCCGGGAGGGATTGGCGGGGAGCTGTTTTTT.

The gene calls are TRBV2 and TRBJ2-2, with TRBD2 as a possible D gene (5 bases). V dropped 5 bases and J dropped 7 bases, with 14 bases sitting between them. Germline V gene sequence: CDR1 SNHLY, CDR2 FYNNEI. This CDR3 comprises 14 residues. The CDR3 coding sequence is TGTGCCAGCAGTCGGGATGGTGGGATCGGGGAGCTGTTTTTT. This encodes CASSRDGGIGELFF.

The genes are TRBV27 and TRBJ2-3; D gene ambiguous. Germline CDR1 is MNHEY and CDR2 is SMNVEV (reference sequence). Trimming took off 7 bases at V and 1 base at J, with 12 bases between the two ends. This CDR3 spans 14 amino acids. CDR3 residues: CASTLGGGTDTQYF. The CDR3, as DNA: TGTGCCAGCACCCTCGGTGGGGGCACAGATACGCAGTATTTT.

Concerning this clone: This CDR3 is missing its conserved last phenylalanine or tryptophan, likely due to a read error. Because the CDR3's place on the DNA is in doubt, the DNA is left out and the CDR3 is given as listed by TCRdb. This CDR3 reads CASSQGALGG. The chain links TRBV14 to TRBJ1-6. The CDR3 numbers 10 amino acids, ends counted. From germline, CDR1 is SGHDN and CDR2 FVKESK.

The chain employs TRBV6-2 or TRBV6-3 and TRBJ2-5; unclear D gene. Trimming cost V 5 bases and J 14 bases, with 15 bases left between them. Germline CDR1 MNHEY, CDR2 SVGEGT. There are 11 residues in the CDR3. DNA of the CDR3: TGTGCCAGCAGTCAGAGGCTCCTCAAATACTTC. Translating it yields CASSQRLLKYF.

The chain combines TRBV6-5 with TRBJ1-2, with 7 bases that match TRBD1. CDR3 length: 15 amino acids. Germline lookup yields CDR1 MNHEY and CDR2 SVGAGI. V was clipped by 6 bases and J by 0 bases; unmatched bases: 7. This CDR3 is CASSGGQRSNYGYTF. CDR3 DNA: TGTGCCAGCAGCGGGGGACAGCGCTCTAACTATGGCTACACCTTC.

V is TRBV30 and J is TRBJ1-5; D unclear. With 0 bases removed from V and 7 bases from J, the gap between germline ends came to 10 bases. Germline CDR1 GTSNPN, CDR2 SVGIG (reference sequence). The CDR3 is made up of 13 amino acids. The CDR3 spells CAWSVQSTQPQHF. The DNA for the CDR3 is TGTGCCTGGAGTGTACAGTCCACCCAGCCCCAGCATTTT. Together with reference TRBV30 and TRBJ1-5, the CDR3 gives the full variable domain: SQTIHQWPATLVQPVGSPLSLECTVEGTSNPNLYWYRQAAGRGLQLLFYSVGIGQISSEVPQNLSASRPQDRQFILSSKKLLLSDSGFYLCAWSVQSTQPQHFGDGTRLSIL.

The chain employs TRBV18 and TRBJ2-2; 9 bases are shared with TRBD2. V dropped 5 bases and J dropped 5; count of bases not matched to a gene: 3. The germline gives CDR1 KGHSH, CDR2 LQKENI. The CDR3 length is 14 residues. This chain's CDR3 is CASSTGLATGELFF. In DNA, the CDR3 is TGTGCCAGCTCAACGGGACTAGCTACCGGGGAGCTGTTTTTT.

CDR3 amino acids: CASSLKGDTYGYTF. CDR3 DNA: TGCGCCAGCAGCTTGAAAGGGGACACCTATGGCTACACCTTC. The chain combines TRBV5-1 with TRBJ1-2; D is possibly TRBD1 (6 bases). This CDR3 is 14 amino acids long. V gave up 1 base and J gave up 4 bases, with 11 bases separating them. Germline V gene data show CDR1 as SGHRS and CDR2 as YFSETQ.

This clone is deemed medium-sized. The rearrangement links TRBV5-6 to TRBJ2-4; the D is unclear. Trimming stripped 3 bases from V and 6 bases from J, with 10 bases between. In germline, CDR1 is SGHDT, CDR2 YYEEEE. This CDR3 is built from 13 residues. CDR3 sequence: CASSSDSRNIQYF. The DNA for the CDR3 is TGTGCCAGCAGCTCGGATTCGAGAAACATTCAGTACTTC.

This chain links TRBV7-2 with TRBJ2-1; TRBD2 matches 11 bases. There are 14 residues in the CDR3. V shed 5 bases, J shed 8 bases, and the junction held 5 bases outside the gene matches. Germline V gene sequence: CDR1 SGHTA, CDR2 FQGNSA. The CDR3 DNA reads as TGTGCCAGCAGCCGTAGCGGGAGGGTCGATGAGCAGTTCTTC. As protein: CASSRSGRVDEQFF.

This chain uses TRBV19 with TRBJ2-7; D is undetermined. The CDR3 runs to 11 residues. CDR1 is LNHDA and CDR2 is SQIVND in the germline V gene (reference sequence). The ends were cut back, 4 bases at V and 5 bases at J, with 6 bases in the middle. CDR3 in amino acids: CASSNRNEQYF. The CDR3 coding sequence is TGTGCCAGTAGTAACAGAAACGAGCAGTACTTC. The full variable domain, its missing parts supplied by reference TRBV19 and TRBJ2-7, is DGGITQSPKYLFRKEGQNVTLSCEQNLNHDAMYWYRQDPGQGLRLIYYSQIVNDFQKGDIAEGYSVSREKKESFPLTVTSAQKNPTAFYLCASSNRNEQYFGPGTRLTVT.

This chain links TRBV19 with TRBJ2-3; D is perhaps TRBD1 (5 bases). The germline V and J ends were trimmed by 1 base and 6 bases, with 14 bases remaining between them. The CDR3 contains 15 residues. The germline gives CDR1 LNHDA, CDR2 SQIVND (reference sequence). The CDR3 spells CASSIVRGSLDTQYF. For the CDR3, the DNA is TGTGCCAGTAGTATAGTTAGGGGTAGCTTGGATACGCAGTATTTT.

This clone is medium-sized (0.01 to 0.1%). CDR3 protein: CSVFGDPSTDTQYF. The DNA of the CDR3 is TGCAGCGTCTTCGGGGATCCTAGCACAGATACGCAGTATTTT. The V call is TRBV29-1, the J call TRBJ2-3, with D maybe TRBD2 (5 bases). Germline V gene lookup returns CDR1 SQVTM and CDR2 ANQGSEA. V lost 6 bases and J 0 bases, leaving 13 bases between the germline ends. The CDR3 consists of 14 residues.

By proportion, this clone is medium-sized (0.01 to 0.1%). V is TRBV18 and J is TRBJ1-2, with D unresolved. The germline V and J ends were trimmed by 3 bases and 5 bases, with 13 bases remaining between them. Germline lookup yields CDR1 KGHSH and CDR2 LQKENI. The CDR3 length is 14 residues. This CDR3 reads CASSPAGAGYGYTF. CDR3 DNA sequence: TGTGCCAGCTCACCTGCCGGCGCGGGGTATGGCTACACCTTC.

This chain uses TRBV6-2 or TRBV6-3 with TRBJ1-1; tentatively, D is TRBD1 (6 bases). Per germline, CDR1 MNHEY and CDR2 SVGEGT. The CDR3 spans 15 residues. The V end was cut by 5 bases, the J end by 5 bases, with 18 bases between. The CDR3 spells CASSRLSLQGTEAFF. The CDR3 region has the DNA TGTGCCAGCAGTAGATTGAGCCTTCAGGGGACTGAAGCTTTCTTT.

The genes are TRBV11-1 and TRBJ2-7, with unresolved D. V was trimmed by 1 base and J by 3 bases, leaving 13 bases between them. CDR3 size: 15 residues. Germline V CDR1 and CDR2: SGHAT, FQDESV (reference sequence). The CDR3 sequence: CASSLGAERYYEQYF. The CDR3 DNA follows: TGTGCCAGCAGCTTAGGTGCAGAGCGCTACTACGAGCAGTACTTC.

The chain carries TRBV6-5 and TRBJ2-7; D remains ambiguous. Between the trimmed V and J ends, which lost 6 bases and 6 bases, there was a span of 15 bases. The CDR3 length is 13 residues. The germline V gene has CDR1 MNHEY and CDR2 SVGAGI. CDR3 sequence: CASRYQTRGEQYF. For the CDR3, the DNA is TGTGCCAGCAGGTACCAGACGAGAGGCGAGCAGTACTTC.

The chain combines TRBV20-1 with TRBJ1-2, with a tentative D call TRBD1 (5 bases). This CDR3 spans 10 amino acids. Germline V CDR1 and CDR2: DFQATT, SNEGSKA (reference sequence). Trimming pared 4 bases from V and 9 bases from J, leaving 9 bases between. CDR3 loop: CSAKGTRYTF. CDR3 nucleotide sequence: TGCAGTGCTAAAGGGACCCGCTACACCTTC.